The 19 T cell receptor beta chains below come from one sample, sequenced in a study of blood T cells in healthy people across ages. PCR was performed a second time for 7 to 11 cycles using a sample-barcoded 5' primer and a J-beta primer mix. TCRdb redid the calling of the 5' RACE reads with MiXCR, one entry per CDR3 protein. The sample lists hundreds of thousands of distinct CDR3 sequences, 20% to 25% occurring once. Source material: blood. The receptors were gathered from a man between 65 and 80 years old in good health.

The sample holds a few counts of this clonotype. This chain uses TRBV6-5 with TRBJ2-3; 11 bases fit TRBD2. Trimming took 3 bases from V and 2 from J; bases not matched to a gene: 1. CDR3 size: 15 residues. Germline V lookup: CDR1 MNHEY, CDR2 SVGAGI. The CDR3 loop reads CASSYSGGDTDTQYF. The CDR3, as DNA: TGTGCCAGCAGTTATAGCGGGGGGGACACAGATACGCAGTATTTT.

This clonotype appeared a few times. The J gene is TRBJ2-6, the V gene TRBV9, with 8 positions matching TRBD1. The CDR3 loop spans 22 amino acids. With V trimmed by 4 bases and J by 0 bases, 21 bases remained unmatched. The germline CDR1 and CDR2 sequences are SGDLS and YYNGEE. This CDR3 reads CASSHLGQGPGVFSSGANVLTF. DNA of the CDR3: TGTGCCAGCAGCCACCTAGGACAGGGCCCGGGGGTTTTCTCCTCTGGGGCCAACGTCCTGACTTTC.

There are many counts of this clonotype. The chain uses TRBV19 and TRBJ1-1, with 7 bases fitting TRBD1. V was clipped by 9 bases and J by 5 bases; unmatched bases: 9. Germline values: CDR1 LNHDA, CDR2 SQIVND (reference sequence). The CDR3 is 13 residues long. CDR3 bases: TGTGCCAGCCTCGCCCTGACAGGGACTGAAGCTTTCTTT. Protein product: CASLALTGTEAFF. The variable domain in full, completed from reference TRBV19 and TRBJ1-1, reads DGGITQSPKYLFRKEGQNVTLSCEQNLNHDAMYWYRQDPGQGLRLIYYSQIVNDFQKGDIAEGYSVSREKKESFPLTVTSAQKNPTAFYLCASLALTGTEAFFGQGTRLTVV.

This clonotype was seen a few times. The chain is built from TRBV5-6 and TRBJ2-1; 16 nucleotides match TRBD2. Germline V CDR1 and CDR2: SGHDT, YYEEEE. The CDR3 contains 15 residues. With 5 bases clipped from V and 9 bases from J, the junction kept 5 bases outside the gene matches. The CDR3 is CASRRGTSGRGEQFF. CDR3 coding DNA: TGTGCCAGCAGACGCGGGACTAGCGGGAGGGGTGAGCAGTTCTTC.

V usage is TRBV6-6 and J usage is TRBJ1-6; D possibly corresponds to TRBD1 (5 bases). Germline V CDR1 and CDR2: MNHNY, SVGAGI (reference sequence). V lost 6 bases and J 7 bases, leaving 13 bases between the germline ends. This CDR3 comprises 14 residues. The CDR3 region is CASSRVSKNSPLHF. The DNA for the CDR3 is TGTGCCAGCAGCAGGGTATCGAAAAATTCACCCCTCCACTTT.

The CDR3 protein is CSARSAGGTDTQYF. The CDR3 region has the DNA TGCAGTGCTAGATCAGCGGGAGGAACAGATACGCAGTATTTT. This chain links TRBV20-1 with TRBJ2-3, with 9 bases fitting TRBD2. The CDR3 totals 14 residues. CDR1 is DFQATT and CDR2 is SNEGSKA in the germline V gene (reference sequence). V gave up 2 bases and J gave up 3 bases; unmatched junction bases: 3.

A few counts support this clonotype. The chain recombines TRBV7-3 with TRBJ2-5; D call uncertain. CDR3 size: 13 residues. Germline CDR1 is SGHTA and CDR2 is FQGTGA. The V end was cut by 1 base, the J end by 3 bases, with 6 bases between. The CDR3, as DNA: TGTGCCAGCAGCTTAATTCCAGAAGAGACCCAGTACTTC. Translation gives CASSLIPEETQYF.

This clonotype came up a few times. CDR3 DNA: TGTGCCAGCAGGATCCCGACAGGGAACACCGGGGAGCTGTTTTTT. Encoded protein: CASRIPTGNTGELFF. This sequence joins TRBV12-3 or TRBV12-4 and TRBJ2-2; D is possibly TRBD1 (6 bases). This CDR3 has 15 residues. Between the trimmed V and J ends, which lost 6 bases and 1 base, there was a span of 12 bases.

This clonotype has ten or more counts. The genes are TRBV7-2 and TRBJ1-4; no clear D gene. CDR3 size: 16 residues. V lost 1 base to trimming and J lost 0 bases, with 9 bases between them. The germline gives CDR1 SGHTA, CDR2 FQGNSA. The DNA of the CDR3 is TGTGCCAGCAGCTTAGTAGGCGGTGCAACTAATGAAAAACTGTTTTTT. Translated: CASSLVGGATNEKLFF.

The rearrangement joins TRBV25-1 to TRBJ2-1; 12 bases line up with TRBD2. Germline trimming cut 2 bases from V and 9 bases from J; bases unmatched to any gene: 11. The CDR3 is made up of 17 amino acids. Germline V CDR1 and CDR2: MGHDK, SYGVNS. The CDR3 loop is CASSEGQTSGSEGEQFF. The DNA for the CDR3 is TGTGCCAGCAGTGAAGGCCAGACTAGCGGGAGTGAGGGTGAGCAGTTCTTC.

This clonotype was observed once. A read error may be the cause here, since a much bigger clone is one base away. The chain uses TRBV7-9 and TRBJ2-5; 15 nucleotides match TRBD2. This CDR3 contains 14 residues. In germline, CDR1 is SEHNR, CDR2 FQNEAQ (reference sequence). V lost 10 bases, J lost 2 bases, and 2 bases stayed unmatched. The CDR3: CATGLAGGQETQYF. The CDR3 nucleotides are TGTGCCACCGGACTAGCGGGAGGGCAAGAGACCCAGTACTTC.

The J gene is TRBJ1-5, the V gene TRBV6-2 or TRBV6-3, with a weak D call TRBD1 (5 bases). The CDR3 totals 13 residues. Germline V gene data show CDR1 as MNHEY and CDR2 as SVGEGT. Between the trimmed V and J ends, which lost 9 bases and 3 bases, there was a span of 12 bases. The CDR3 DNA reads TGTGCCAGTCGTGACAGACCCAATCAGCCCCAGCATTTT. This encodes CASRDRPNQPQHF.

A few counts support this clonotype. The CDR3 loop is CASTSGNNEQFF. Here the CDR3 DNA reads TGTGCCAGCACTAGCGGGAACAATGAGCAGTTCTTC. The chain employs TRBV28 and TRBJ2-1; 9 bases align to TRBD2. This CDR3 is 12 amino acids long. V was clipped by 7 bases and J by 5 bases; unmatched bases: 0. Germline V gene data show CDR1 as MDHEN and CDR2 as SYDVKM. Complete variable domain (other parts from reference TRBV28 and TRBJ2-1): DVKVTQSSRYLVKRTGEKVFLECVQDMDHENMFWYRQDPGLGLRLIYFSYDVKMKEKGDIPEGYSVSREKKERFSLILESASTNQTSMYLCASTSGNNEQFFGPGTRLTVL.

About this clonotype: The CDR3 does not end in the conserved phenylalanine or tryptophan, so this is likely a read error. The rearrangement joins TRBV25-1 to TRBJ2-2, with D unresolved. Trimming cost V 5 bases and J 4 bases, with 11 bases left between them. Per the germline V gene, CDR1 is MGHDK and CDR2 is SYGVNS. The CDR3 has 14 amino acids. The CDR3 DNA is TGTGCCAGCAGTCTCCCGGGTAGCACCGGGGAGCTGTTTATT. Its translation is CASSLPGSTGELFI.

This clonotype was found a few times. This chain joins TRBV6-5 and TRBJ1-2; D is perhaps TRBD1 (6 bases). The CDR3 is 14 amino acids. The V and J ends lost 0 bases and 5 bases respectively, with 10 bases between them. Germline values: CDR1 MNHEY, CDR2 SVGAGI. In DNA, the CDR3 is TGTGCCAGCAGTTACTCAACAGGGCTATATGGCTACACCTTC. Translated: CASSYSTGLYGYTF.

This clonotype was seen many times. The V call is TRBV29-1, the J call TRBJ1-2, with D unresolved. Trimming stripped 5 bases from V and 10 bases from J, with 14 bases between. The germline V gene encodes CDR1 SQVTM and CDR2 ANQGSEA. The CDR3 has 11 residues. This CDR3 reads CSVRNFDDYTF. CDR3 DNA sequence: TGCAGCGTTCGGAATTTTGATGACTACACCTTC.

There are a few counts of this clonotype. The chain links TRBV10-3 to TRBJ2-3, with D possibly TRBD1 on 6 matching bases. Trimming removed 0 bases from V and 3 bases from J, with 13 bases in between. This CDR3 has 16 residues. Germline V CDR1 and CDR2: ENHRY, SYGVKD. CDR3 residues: CAISESGQMGTDTQYF. CDR3 in DNA: TGTGCCATCAGTGAGTCTGGACAGATGGGAACAGATACGCAGTATTTT.

There are a few counts of this clonotype. The junction departs from the called germline gene at one end, perhaps through a read error. The V gene is TRBV2, the J gene TRBJ2-4; TRBD2 matches at 8 bases. The CDR3 extends over 13 amino acids. Per germline, CDR1 SNHLY and CDR2 FYNNEI. The CDR3, as DNA: TGTACCAGCGGGGGCGTAGCCAAAAACATTCAGTACTTC. Amino acids: CTSGGVAKNIQYF.

The chain combines TRBV7-3 with TRBJ2-7; possible D gene TRBD1, 6 bases. The CDR3 is 15 residues long. Per germline, CDR1 SGHTA and CDR2 FQGTGA. Trimming pared 3 bases from V and 3 bases from J, leaving 15 bases between. As DNA, the CDR3 is TGTGCCAGCAGCTTTTTTGGGACAAGGGTCTACGAGCAGTACTTC. Translation: CASSFFGTRVYEQYF.